These T cell receptor beta chains were read from a single sample in a study of shared clonotypes between healthy human individuals. Profiling relied on immunoSEQ multiplex PCR, and the TCRdb table lists in-frame clones only, not all of them. The table shows over 2 million clones, with 85% to 95% occurring only once. The specimen sequenced was naive CD4+ T cells sorted from blood. The receptors come from a man between 18 and 35 years old in good health. Both conserved end residues are part of each CDR3. D genes are given only for firm matches. Expanded clones get a size class; other rows say once, few or many, or leave the size out.

clone_size d_call j_call v_call cdr3_nt cdr3_aa
few NA TRBJ1-3 TRBV7-9 TGTGCCAGCAGCCTAGGAGGGGAAGCTGGAAACACCATATATTTT CASSLGGEAGNTIYF
NA NA TRBJ1-2 TRBV2 TGTGCCAGCAGTGAATACCCAGGGCCCTATGGCTACACCTTC CASSEYPGPYGYTF
NA NA TRBJ2-2 TRBV5-4 TGTGCCAGCAGCTTGGGGGGCCCCAACGCCGGGGAGCTGTTTTTT CASSLGGPNAGELFF
NA NA TRBJ1-5 TRBV2 TGTGCCAGCAGCCCTTTTGAAACGTTCTTGAATCAGCCCCAGCATTTT CASSPFETFLNQPQHF
NA TRBD2 TRBJ2-3 TRBV7-2 TGTGCCAGCAGCCTTCTAGCGGGAGGTGGCACAGATACGCAGTATTTT CASSLLAGGGTDTQYF
few TRBD1 TRBJ2-3 TRBV2 TGTGCCAGCAGTGGGGACAGGGGGACAGATACGCAGTATTTT CASSGDRGTDTQYF
NA TRBD2 TRBJ2-3 TRBV28 TGTGCCAGCAGTTTGCGGGGGGGAAGCACAGATACGCAGTATTTT CASSLRGGSTDTQYF
once TRBD1 TRBJ1-1 TRBV2 TGTGCCAGCACCAGGGACAGTTACACTGAAGCTTTCTTT CASTRDSYTEAFF
NA NA TRBJ2-2 TRBV27 TGTGCCAGCAGTTCATTTCTCGGGTTTACCGGGGAGCTGTTTTTT CASSSFLGFTGELFF
NA NA TRBJ1-1 TRBV11-2 TGTGCCAGCAGCTTAGCTCAAGGCGTTCAGAACACTGAAGCTTTCTTT CASSLAQGVQNTEAFF
NA NA TRBJ2-5 TRBV5-1 TGCGCCAGCACAGGGGGGGCCTACCAAGAGACCCAGTACTTC CASTGGAYQETQYF